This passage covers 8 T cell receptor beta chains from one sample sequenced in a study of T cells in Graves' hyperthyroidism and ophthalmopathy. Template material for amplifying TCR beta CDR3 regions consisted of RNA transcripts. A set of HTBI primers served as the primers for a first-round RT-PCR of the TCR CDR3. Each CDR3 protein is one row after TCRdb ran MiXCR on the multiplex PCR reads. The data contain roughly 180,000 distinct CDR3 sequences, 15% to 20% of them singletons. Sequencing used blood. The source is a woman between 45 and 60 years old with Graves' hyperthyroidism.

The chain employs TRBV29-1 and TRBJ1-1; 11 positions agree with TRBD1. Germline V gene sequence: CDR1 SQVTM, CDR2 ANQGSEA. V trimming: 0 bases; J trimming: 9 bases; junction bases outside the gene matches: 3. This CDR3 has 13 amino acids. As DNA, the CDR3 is TGCAGCGTTGAAGATGGGGACAGGGGGAAAGCTTTCTTT. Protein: CSVEDGDRGKAFF. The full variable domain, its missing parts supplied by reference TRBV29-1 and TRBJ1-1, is SAVISQKPSRDICQRGTSLTIQCQVDSQVTMMFWYRQQPGQSLTLIATANQGSEATYESGFVIDKFPISRPNLTFSTLTVSNMSPEDSSIYLCSVEDGDRGKAFFGQGTRLTVV.

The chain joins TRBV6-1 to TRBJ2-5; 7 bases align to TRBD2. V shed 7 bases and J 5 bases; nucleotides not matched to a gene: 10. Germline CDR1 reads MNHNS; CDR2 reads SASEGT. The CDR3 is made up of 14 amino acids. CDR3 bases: TGTGCCAGCATCTTAGACTTGGGAGGGGAGACCCAGTACTTC. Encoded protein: CASILDLGGETQYF.

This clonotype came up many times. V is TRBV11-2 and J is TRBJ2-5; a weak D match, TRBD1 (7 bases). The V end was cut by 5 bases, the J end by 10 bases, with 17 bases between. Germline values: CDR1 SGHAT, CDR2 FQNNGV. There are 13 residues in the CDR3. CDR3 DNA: TGTGCCAGCAGCCCCAGGGGGGTCTGGAGCCAGTACTTC. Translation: CASSPRGVWSQYF.

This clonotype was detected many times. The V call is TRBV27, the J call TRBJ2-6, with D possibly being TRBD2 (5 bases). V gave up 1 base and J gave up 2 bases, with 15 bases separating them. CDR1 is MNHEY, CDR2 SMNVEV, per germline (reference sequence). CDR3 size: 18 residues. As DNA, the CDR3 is TGTGCCAGCAGTTTATTCCCGCCCTGGGGAGCTGGGGCCAACGTCCTGACTTTC. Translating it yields CASSLFPPWGAGANVLTF. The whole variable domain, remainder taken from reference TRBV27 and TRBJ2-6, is EAQVTQNPRYLITVTGKKLTVTCSQNMNHEYMSWYRQDPGLGLRQIYYSMNVEVTDKGDVPEGYKVSRKEKRNFPLILESPSPNQTSLYFCASSLFPPWGAGANVLTFGAGSRLTVL.

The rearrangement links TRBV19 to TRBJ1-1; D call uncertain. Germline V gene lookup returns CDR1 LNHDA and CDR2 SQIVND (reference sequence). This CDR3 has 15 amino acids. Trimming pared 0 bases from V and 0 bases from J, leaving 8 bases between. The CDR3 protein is CASSIEAHMNTEAFF. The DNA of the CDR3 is TGTGCCAGTAGTATAGAGGCCCACATGAACACTGAAGCTTTCTTT.

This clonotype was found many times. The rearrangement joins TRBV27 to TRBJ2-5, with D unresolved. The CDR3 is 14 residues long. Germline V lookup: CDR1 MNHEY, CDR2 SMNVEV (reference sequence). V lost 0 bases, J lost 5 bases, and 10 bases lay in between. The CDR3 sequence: CASSLSVTMETQYF. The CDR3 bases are TGTGCCAGCAGTTTATCGGTTACAATGGAGACCCAGTACTTC.

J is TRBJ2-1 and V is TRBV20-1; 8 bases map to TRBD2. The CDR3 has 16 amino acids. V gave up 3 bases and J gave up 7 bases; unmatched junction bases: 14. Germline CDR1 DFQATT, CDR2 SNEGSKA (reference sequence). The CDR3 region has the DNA TGCAGTGCTAGCGGTTCTCCGGGGGGGCCCGTAAATGAGCAGTTCTTC. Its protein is CSASGSPGGPVNEQFF.

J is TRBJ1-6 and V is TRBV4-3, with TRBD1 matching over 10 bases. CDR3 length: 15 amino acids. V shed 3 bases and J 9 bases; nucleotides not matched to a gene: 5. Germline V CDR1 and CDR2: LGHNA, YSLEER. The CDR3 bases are TGCGCCAGCAGCCACGAGACAGGGGGCATTTCACCCCTCCACTTT. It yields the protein CASSHETGGISPLHF.